This T cell receptor (beta chain) was profiled in a study of blood T cell repertoires in COVID-19. Study-level background: Collection of acute and convalescent COVID-19 samples took place in the United States, Italy and Spain. In each case, the material was cDNA or gDNA derived from T cells, B-cell-depleted T cells, or PBMCs.

Under the authors' procedure: Estimates of nucleated cell counts were drawn from the amplification of reference gene primers. Sequencing used immunoSEQ multiplex PCR; TCRdb keeps in-frame clones, though not all of them. The V and J calls and clone size were taken over from that table, and D and trimming were inferred from the DNA. The sample holds 200,000 to 300,000 clones; roughly 81% are singletons and the top ten take roughly 4%. Sequenced material: peripheral blood. This TCR was recovered from a man aged 50 to 59 with acute or convalescent COVID-19.

The CDR3 nucleotides read TGTGCCAGCAGCCAGAGGACTAGCGGGGTGGAGACCCAGTACTTC. Protein sequence: CASSQRTSGVETQYF. The chain carries TRBV7-2 and TRBJ2-5; 12 bases fit TRBD2. This CDR3 region has 15 residues. Per germline, CDR1 SGHTA and CDR2 FQGNSA. The ends lost 5 bases at V and 5 bases at J; junction bases unmatched: 6. Looking up the rest from reference TRBV7-2 and TRBJ2-5 gives the full variable domain: GAGVSQSPSNKVTEKGKDVELRCDPISGHTALYWYRQSLGQGLEFLIYFQGNSAPDKSGLPSDRFSAERTGGSVSTLTIQRTQQEDSAVYLCASSQRTSGVETQYFGPGTRLLVL.